The 23 T cell receptor beta chains in this list originate from one sample, sequenced in a study of T and B cells in COVID-19 patients. BIOMED2 TRB-A/B primer pools were used in multiplex TRB PCR. TCRdb redid the calling of the multiplex PCR reads with MiXCR, one entry per CDR3 protein. This sample has fewer than 10,000 distinct CDR3 sequences, with approximately 30% found just once. Each TRB amplification used roughly 250-550 ng of genomic DNA from blood. Specimen: blood. The origin of the receptors is a human donor who had recovered from COVID-19.

This clonotype is medium-sized within its sample. The DNA is left out, because the CDR3 cannot be placed on it with certainty; the CDR3 is given as TCRdb lists it. CDR3 residues: CASSTSTGFISYEQYF. The chain is built from TRBV6-1 and TRBJ2-7; the D call TRBD1 from the table was never checked on the DNA. CDR1 is MNHNS and CDR2 is SASEGT in the germline V gene. The CDR3 region is 16 residues in length, termini included.

The chain has TRBV20-1 and TRBJ2-2; 9 nucleotides match TRBD2. CDR3 length: 14 residues. Trimming removed 5 bases from V and 2 bases from J; junction bases left unmatched: 3. CDR1 and CDR2 from the germline V gene are DFQATT and SNEGSKA (reference sequence). The CDR3 region is CSAPRGGNTGELFF. CDR3 sequence (DNA): TGCAGTGCTCCGCGGGGGGGTAACACCGGGGAGCTGTTTTTT.

The CDR3 protein is CASSLRDRGLGSPLHF. The CDR3 bases are TGTGCCAGCAGCTTAAGGGACAGGGGGCTGGGTTCACCCCTCCACTTT. V gene TRBV5-5 combines with J gene TRBJ1-6, with TRBD1 identical over 12 bases. The V gene end was trimmed by 2 bases and the J gene end by 9 bases; junction bases not matched to a gene: 6. Germline CDR1 reads SGHKS; CDR2 reads YYEKEE (reference sequence). This CDR3 contains 16 residues.

Relative to its sample, this clonotype is medium-sized (0.01 to 0.1%). This chain connects TRBV12-3 or TRBV12-4 to TRBJ2-3; 7 bases line up with TRBD2. The trim removed 5 bases at V and 2 bases at J, leaving 4 bases unmatched. CDR3 length: 14 amino acids. This CDR3 is CASSMTSPTDTQYF. The DNA for the CDR3 is TGTGCCAGCAGTATGACTAGCCCCACAGATACGCAGTATTTT.

By share, this clonotype counts as medium-sized. The gene calls are TRBV12-3 or TRBV12-4 and TRBJ2-1; D not resolved. Trimming removed 5 bases from V and 7 bases from J, with 6 bases in between. The CDR3 spans 11 residues. The CDR3 here is CASSLPNEQFF. As DNA, the CDR3 is TGTGCCAGCAGTCTACCAAATGAGCAGTTCTTC.

This clonotype was detected only a few times. The rearrangement links TRBV18 to TRBJ1-3; 9 nucleotides agree with TRBD1. The CDR3 totals 15 residues. Germline V gene sequence: CDR1 KGHSH, CDR2 LQKENI. V trimming: 6 bases; J trimming: 2 bases; junction bases outside the gene matches: 5. The CDR3 sequence: CASSPRDRAGNTIYF. CDR3 bases: TGTGCCAGCTCTCCCCGGGACAGGGCTGGAAACACCATATATTTT.

This clonotype was counted between two and nine times. The rearrangement links TRBV5-6 to TRBJ1-3, with D perhaps TRBD1 (6 bases). The CDR3 loop spans 13 amino acids. Germline CDR1 is SGHDT and CDR2 is YYEEEE. V lost 0 bases, J lost 13 bases, and 14 bases lay in between. CDR3 residues: CASSLGTVRKIYF. CDR3 DNA sequence: TGTGCCAGCAGCTTGGGGACAGTCCGAAAAATATATTTT.

By sample share, this clonotype is medium-sized. J is TRBJ2-1 and V is TRBV12-3 or TRBV12-4; unclear D gene. Trimming left V 3 bases short and J 6 bases short, with 6 bases between. This CDR3 has 12 amino acids. The CDR3 sequence: CASSLGTNEQFF. The CDR3 nucleotides read TGTGCCAGCAGTTTGGGTACCAATGAGCAGTTCTTC.

The rearrangement uses TRBV13 and TRBJ2-6; D not certain. The CDR3 consists of 15 residues. Trimming cost V 8 bases and J 1 base, with 12 bases left between them. Germline loops: CDR1 PRHDT, CDR2 FYEKMQ (reference sequence). The CDR3 nucleotides are TGTGCCAGCGCACATTTGCCATCTGGGGCCAACGTCCTGACTTTC. Encoded protein: CASAHLPSGANVLTF.

This clonotype appeared a few times. The chain couples TRBV18 to TRBJ2-1; D call uncertain. The CDR3 loop spans 15 amino acids. Trimming pared 1 base from V and 4 bases from J, leaving 11 bases between. In germline, CDR1 is KGHSH, CDR2 LQKENI. Written as DNA, the CDR3 is TGTGCCAGCTCACCACGTAGCAATAAGTACAATGAGCAGTTCTTC. This codes for CASSPRSNKYNEQFF.

This clonotype came up a few times. The chain couples TRBV10-3 to TRBJ2-7, with D unresolved. The V gene's germline CDR1 is ENHRY and CDR2 SYGVKD. The CDR3 runs 15 residues. The V end was cut by 5 bases, the J end by 1 base, with 15 bases between. This chain's CDR3 is CAISSDKIKSYEQYF. DNA of the CDR3: TGTGCCATCAGTTCCGACAAAATCAAATCCTACGAGCAGTACTTC.

This sequence joins TRBV27 and TRBJ1-5; tentatively, D is TRBD1 (6 bases). Germline CDR1 reads MNHEY; CDR2 reads SMNVEV (reference sequence). Trimming removed 3 bases from V and 2 bases from J, with 8 bases in between. The CDR3 consists of 14 residues. The CDR3 here is CASSLRQGNQPQHF. DNA for the CDR3: TGTGCCAGCAGTTTGCGACAGGGCAATCAGCCCCAGCATTTT.

The sample holds a few counts of this clonotype. The V gene is TRBV5-1, the J gene TRBJ1-1; no firm D call. V was pared by 1 base and J by 1 base, with 11 bases between. CDR3 length: 15 residues. Germline values: CDR1 SGHRS, CDR2 YFSETQ. The CDR3: CASSLQGPANTEAFF. The DNA for the CDR3 is TGCGCCAGCAGCTTGCAAGGTCCCGCGAACACTGAAGCTTTCTTT. Complete variable domain (other parts from reference TRBV5-1 and TRBJ1-1): KAGVTQTPRYLIKTRGQQVTLSCSPISGHRSVSWYQQTPGQGLQFLFEYFSETQRNKGNFPGRFSGRQFSNSRSEMNVSTLELGDSALYLCASSLQGPANTEAFFGQGTRLTVV.

This clonotype showed up just a few times. This sequence joins TRBV12-3 or TRBV12-4 and TRBJ2-3, with D perhaps assigned TRBD1 or TRBD2 (5 bases each). There are 13 residues in the CDR3. With 4 bases removed from V and 3 bases from J, the gap between germline ends came to 8 bases. CDR3 sequence: CASSWDGTDTQYF. CDR3 DNA: TGTGCCAGCAGTTGGGACGGTACAGATACGCAGTATTTT.

This clonotype was seen more than once but under ten times. The rearrangement joins TRBV12-3 or TRBV12-4 to TRBJ1-6; the match to TRBD1 covers 9 bases. The CDR3 has 18 amino acids. Trimming at V came to 6 bases and at J to 0 bases, leaving 9 bases not matched to a gene. The CDR3 DNA follows: TGTGCCAGCAGCCGGACAGGGGTAAAGAGCTCCTATAATTCACCCCTCCACTTT. It yields the protein CASSRTGVKSSYNSPLHF.

The J gene is TRBJ2-7, the V gene TRBV20-1, with TRBD2 matching 7 bases. V was clipped by 6 bases and J by 0 bases; unmatched bases: 5. In germline, CDR1 is DFQATT, CDR2 SNEGSKA (reference sequence). This CDR3 is built from 13 residues. Written as DNA, the CDR3 is TGCAGTGCGCCCCGGGACTACTCCTACGAGCAGTACTTC. Encoded protein: CSAPRDYSYEQYF.

By frequency in the sample, this clonotype is medium-sized. The chain is built from TRBV27 and TRBJ1-4, with 10 bases that match TRBD1. Germline CDR1 and CDR2: MNHEY and SMNVEV (reference sequence). V lost 4 bases to trimming and J lost 8 bases; unmatched junction nucleotides: 10. This CDR3 spans 16 amino acids. CDR3 sequence reads: CASSSSKGQGREKLFF. The CDR3 DNA reads as TGTGCCAGCAGTTCATCTAAGGGACAGGGGCGGGAAAAACTGTTTTTT.

The chain combines TRBV6-1 with TRBJ2-1; possibly TRBD2 for D (6 bases). The CDR3 is 15 residues long. V was pared by 1 base and J by 7 bases, with 14 bases between. CDR1 MNHNS and CDR2 SASEGT come from the germline V gene. This CDR3 is CASSEGRGRANEQFF. CDR3 DNA: TGTGCCAGCAGTGAAGGGCGGGGTAGGGCGAATGAGCAGTTCTTC.

This clonotype is medium-sized. The gene calls are TRBV19 and TRBJ1-5; D remains unclear. The CDR3 has 13 residues. The V end lost 5 bases, the J end lost 2 bases, and 7 bases lay between the germline ends. The germline V gene encodes CDR1 LNHDA and CDR2 SQIVND (reference sequence). CDR3 region: CASSPLGNQPQHF. As DNA, the CDR3 is TGTGCCAGTAGTCCATTGGGCAATCAGCCCCAGCATTTT.

The table lists this clonotype with a few counts. V gene TRBV27 combines with J gene TRBJ1-3, with TRBD1 matching 8 bases. V gave up 2 bases and J gave up 3 bases; unmatched junction bases: 6. CDR1 MNHEY and CDR2 SMNVEV come from the germline V gene (reference sequence). The CDR3 runs 16 residues. The CDR3 bases are TGTGCCAGCAGTTTACCAGGGACAGGCTTTGGAAACACCATATATTTT. It translates to CASSLPGTGFGNTIYF.

Within the sample, this clonotype is medium-sized. This chain links TRBV19 with TRBJ1-5, with D unclear. V was pared by 5 bases and J by 5 bases, with 13 bases between. Germline V lookup: CDR1 LNHDA, CDR2 SQIVND (reference sequence). The CDR3 totals 14 residues. CDR3 nucleotide sequence: TGTGCCAGTAGTCCCCCACAAGGCGATCAGCCCCAGCATTTT. This codes for CASSPPQGDQPQHF.

In its sample, this clonotype was seen a few times. This sequence joins TRBV5-6 and TRBJ2-3; D gene ambiguous. Trimming stripped 3 bases from V and 5 bases from J, with 10 bases between. This CDR3 is built from 13 residues. Germline V gene data show CDR1 as SGHDT and CDR2 as YYEEEE. In nucleotides, the CDR3 is TGTGCCAGCAGCTCCTCTATGTTAGATACGCAGTATTTT. Protein sequence: CASSSSMLDTQYF. The full variable domain, with the rest looked up from reference TRBV5-6 and TRBJ2-3, is DAGVTQSPTHLIKTRGQQVTLRCSPKSGHDTVSWYQQALGQGPQFIFQYYEEEERQRGNFPDRFSGHQFPNYSSELNVNALLLGDSALYLCASSSSMLDTQYFGPGTRLTVL.

The chain uses TRBV19 and TRBJ2-3; D might be TRBD2 (6 bases). The CDR3 contains 10 residues. Between the trimmed V and J ends, which lost 11 bases and 11 bases, there was a span of 14 bases. Germline V CDR1 and CDR2: LNHDA, SQIVND (reference sequence). CDR3 loop: CASMRGGQYF. CDR3 coding DNA: TGTGCCTCCATGCGGGGAGGGCAGTATTTT.